A selection of T cell receptor beta chains follows, all from one sample in a study of T cell responses to AZD1222 COVID-19 vaccine. The repertoire was sequenced with immunoSEQ multiplex PCR; TCRdb's copy has only in-frame clones and lacks some. In the table there are approximately 120,000 clones, around 92% of which are singletons. The sequencing here drew on peripheral blood, taken on day 0 of AZD1222 vaccination. The receptors derive from an adult in good health. CDR3s include the opening cysteine and the closing phenylalanine or tryptophan. The D gene is left open where the match is weak. A clone size is listed for some rows: how often the clone was seen (once, few, many), or a class if it is expanded.

d_gene | j_gene | v_gene | abundance | CDR3aa | CDR3nt
NA | TRBJ1-2 | TRBV7-9 | NA | CASSFRQALVDTF | TGTGCCAGCAGCTTCCGACAGGCCCTAGTTGACACCTTC
NA | TRBJ1-1 | TRBV28 | few | CASSFGGAMNTEAFF | TGTGCCAGCAGTTTTGGGGGGGCGATGAACACTGAAGCTTTCTTT
NA | TRBJ1-6 | TRBV28 | NA | CASSLGPGYNSPLHF | TGTGCCAGCAGTTTAGGGCCAGGGTATAATTCACCCCTCCACTTT
TRBD1 | TRBJ1-2 | TRBV6-5 | once | CASSAGGRGYTF | TGTGCCAGCAGCGCAGGGGGCAGGGGCTACACCTTC
TRBD1 | TRBJ2-7 | TRBV7-3 | NA | CASSRTDPGTGYYEQYF | TGTGCCAGCAGCCGCACCGATCCCGGGACAGGATACTACGAGCAGTACTTC
NA | TRBJ1-5 | TRBV6-5 | NA | CASRTGQIFNQPQHF | TGTGCCAGCAGGACCGGACAGATATTCAATCAGCCCCAGCATTTT
NA | TRBJ1-1 | TRBV4-1 | NA | CASSQDSRTGTEAFF | TGCGCCAGCAGCCAAGATTCCCGGACGGGCACTGAAGCTTTCTTT
NA | TRBJ1-1 | TRBV18 | NA | CASSPLEEMGTEAFF | TGTGCCAGCTCACCACTAGAGGAGATGGGTACTGAAGCTTTCTTT
NA | TRBJ1-5 | TRBV7-2 | NA | CASSPGLDSQPQHF | TGTGCCAGCAGCCCAGGGTTGGATTCCCAGCCCCAGCATTTT
TRBD2 | TRBJ2-1 | TRBV6-5 | NA | CASTQTSGSFNEQFF | TGTGCCAGCACTCAGACTAGCGGGAGTTTCAATGAGCAGTTCTTC
NA | TRBJ2-1 | TRBV10-2 | once | CASMWRAENEQFF | TGCGCCAGCATGTGGAGAGCGGAGAATGAGCAGTTCTTC
NA | TRBJ2-5 | TRBV6-5 | NA | CASSYSLKQETQYF | TGTGCCAGCAGTTACTCCCTGAAGCAAGAGACCCAGTACTTC
TRBD1 | TRBJ1-6 | TRBV7-2 | NA | CASNRQGLGSPLHF | TGTGCCAGCAACCGACAGGGCTTGGGTTCACCCCTCCACTTT
NA | TRBJ2-7 | TRBV6-5 | NA | CASKNTYEQYF | TGTGCCAGCAAAAACACCTACGAGCAGTACTTC
NA | TRBJ1-5 | TRBV7-9 | NA | CASSLGSGGDGQPQHF | TGTGCCAGCAGCTTAGGTAGCGGGGGCGACGGTCAGCCCCAGCATTTT
NA | TRBJ2-2 | TRBV28 | few | CASTPGGGQTGELFF | TGTGCCAGCACCCCCGGAGGAGGGCAAACCGGGGAGCTGTTTTTT
NA | TRBJ2-7 | TRBV5-4 | once | CASSLPGGWEQYF | TGTGCCAGCAGCTTACCCGGGGGCTGGGAGCAGTACTTC
NA | TRBJ2-7 | TRBV30 | NA | CAWSSRVGQYF | TGTGCCTGGAGCTCCAGGGTGGGGCAGTACTTC
NA | TRBJ2-7 | TRBV27 | NA | CASSSDREQYF | TGTGCCAGCAGTTCGGACCGTGAGCAGTACTTC
TRBD2 | TRBJ2-2 | TRBV7-6 | NA | CASSLRTSGGTNTGELFF | TGTGCCAGCAGCTTACGGACTAGCGGGGGGACCAACACCGGGGAGCTGTTTTTT
NA | TRBJ2-3 | TRBV5-6 | NA | CASSSTQGGKDTQYF | TGTGCCAGCAGCTCAACACAAGGTGGAAAAGATACGCAGTATTTT
NA | TRBJ2-5 | TRBV28 | NA | CASSLSGQSQETQYF | TGTGCCAGCAGTTTATCCGGACAGAGCCAAGAGACCCAGTACTTC
NA | TRBJ2-3 | TRBV30 | NA | CAWSVVYGGRTDTQYF | TGTGCCTGGAGTGTGGTCTACGGGGGCCGCACAGATACGCAGTATTTT
NA | TRBJ2-5 | TRBV20-1 | NA | CSASPPPTGRGTQYF | TGCAGTGCTAGTCCTCCCCCGACGGGGCGAGGGACCCAGTACTTC
NA | TRBJ1-2 | TRBV11-2 | once | CASSPTVGGTYGYTF | TGTGCCAGCAGCCCGACGGTGGGGGGGACTTATGGCTACACCTTC
NA | TRBJ2-7 | TRBV30 | NA | CAWSNGYEQYF | TGTGCCTGGAGTAACGGTTACGAGCAGTACTTC
NA | TRBJ1-2 | TRBV19 | NA | CASSIGGSGYTF | TGTGCCAGTAGTATAGGAGGCTCAGGCTACACCTTC
TRBD1 | TRBJ2-7 | TRBV4-1 | NA | CASSLQRTGSYEQYF | TGCGCCAGCAGCCTGCAAAGGACAGGATCCTACGAGCAGTACTTC
NA | TRBJ1-4 | TRBV5-6 | NA | CASSTTANNEKLFF | TGTGCCAGCAGCACGACAGCCAATAATGAAAAACTGTTTTTT
TRBD2 | TRBJ2-7 | TRBV27 | NA | CASRLADTYEQYF | TGTGCCAGTCGACTAGCGGATACCTACGAGCAGTACTTC
TRBD1 | TRBJ2-6 | TRBV6-5 | few | CASSWTGNSGANVLTF | TGTGCCAGCAGTTGGACAGGGAACTCTGGGGCCAACGTCCTGACTTTC
TRBD2 | TRBJ2-1 | TRBV2 | NA | CASRPQLAGGNEQFF | TGTGCCAGCAGGCCACAACTAGCGGGGGGCAATGAGCAGTTCTTC
NA | TRBJ2-5 | TRBV20-1 | NA | CSALGTETQYF | TGCAGTGCCCTGGGCACGGAGACCCAGTACTTC
NA | TRBJ1-6 | TRBV7-2 | NA | CASRRDDNSPLHF | TGTGCCAGCAGACGGGATGACAATTCACCCCTCCACTTT
NA | TRBJ1-3 | TRBV12-3/TRBV12-4 | few | CASSPQSTIYF | TGTGCCAGCAGTCCGCAGAGCACCATATATTTT
TRBD1 | TRBJ2-7 | TRBV28 | NA | CASISDRGRSEQYF | TGTGCCAGCATATCCGACAGGGGGCGAAGCGAGCAGTACTTC
NA | TRBJ1-5 | TRBV19 | once | CASSEAGTSQPQHF | TGTGCCAGTAGTGAGGCAGGGACGTCTCAGCCCCAGCATTTT
NA | TRBJ1-1 | TRBV28 | NA | CASGPGALMNTEAFF | TGTGCCAGCGGCCCAGGGGCCCTGATGAACACTGAAGCTTTCTTT
NA | TRBJ1-1 | TRBV5-4 | NA | CASSLVGAPTEAFF | TGTGCCAGCAGCTTGGTGGGGGCGCCCACTGAAGCTTTCTTT
TRBD1 | TRBJ2-2 | TRBV29-1 | NA | CSATVGTASTGELFF | TGCAGCGCAACTGTCGGGACAGCAAGCACCGGGGAGCTGTTTTTT
NA | TRBJ2-1 | TRBV6-5 | NA | CASSSIPRDEQFF | TGTGCCAGCAGTTCCATCCCGAGGGATGAGCAGTTCTTC
NA | TRBJ2-4 | TRBV28 | few | CASSPRGAYGNLAKNIQYF | TGTGCCAGCAGTCCTAGGGGGGCATACGGGAATTTAGCCAAAAACATTCAGTACTTC
NA | TRBJ1-1 | TRBV30 | NA | CAWSGFKGEAFF | TGTGCCTGGAGTGGATTTAAGGGCGAAGCTTTCTTT
TRBD1 | TRBJ1-5 | TRBV6-5 | NA | CASTRGQGGQPQHF | TGTGCCAGCACGAGGGGACAGGGCGGACAGCCCCAGCATTTT
NA | TRBJ2-7 | TRBV7-2 | NA | CASSLGAVTYEQYF | TGTGCCAGCAGCTTAGGGGCGGTCACCTACGAGCAGTACTTC
TRBD1 | TRBJ2-7 | TRBV18 | NA | CASSPGSTGIYEQYF | TGTGCCAGCTCACCCGGATCGACAGGGATTTACGAGCAGTACTTC
NA | TRBJ1-5 | TRBV19 | NA | CASSIDRVEQPQHF | TGTGCCAGTAGTATAGACAGGGTAGAGCAGCCCCAGCATTTT
NA | TRBJ1-1 | TRBV6-5 | NA | CASSTPRRLNTEAFF | TGTGCCAGCAGTACCCCCAGGCGACTCAACACTGAAGCTTTCTTT
TRBD1 | TRBJ1-1 | TRBV18 | NA | CASSPGVQGDTEAFF | TGTGCCAGCTCACCAGGGGTACAGGGGGACACTGAAGCTTTCTTT
NA | TRBJ1-5 | TRBV27 | NA | CASRAGGRNQPQHF | TGTGCCAGCAGGGCGGGGGGCAGAAATCAGCCCCAGCATTTT
NA | TRBJ2-7 | TRBV28 | NA | CASSFGTALYEQYF | TGTGCCAGCAGTTTTGGGACGGCGCTCTACGAGCAGTACTTC
TRBD2 | TRBJ2-2 | TRBV9 | NA | CASSPPSGRITGELFF | TGTGCCAGCAGCCCCCCTAGCGGGAGGATCACCGGGGAGCTGTTTTTT
NA | TRBJ1-1 | TRBV6-5 | NA | CASRQGTGGNTEAFF | TGTGCCAGCAGACAGGGCACCGGCGGGAACACTGAAGCTTTCTTT